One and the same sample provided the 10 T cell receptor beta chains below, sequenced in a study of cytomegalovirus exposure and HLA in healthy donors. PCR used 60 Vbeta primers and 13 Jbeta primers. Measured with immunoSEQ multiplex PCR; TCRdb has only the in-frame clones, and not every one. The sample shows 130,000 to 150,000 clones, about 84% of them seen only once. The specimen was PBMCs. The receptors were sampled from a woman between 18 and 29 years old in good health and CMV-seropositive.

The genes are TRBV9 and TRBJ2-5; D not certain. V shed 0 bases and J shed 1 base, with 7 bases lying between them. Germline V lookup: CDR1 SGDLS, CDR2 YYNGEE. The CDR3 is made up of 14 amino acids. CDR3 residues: CASSVGLIQETQYF. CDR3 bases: TGTGCCAGCAGCGTAGGTTTAATCCAAGAGACCCAGTACTTC. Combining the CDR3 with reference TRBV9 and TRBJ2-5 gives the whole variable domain DSGVTQTPKHLITATGQRVTLRCSPRSGDLSVYWYQQSLDQGLQFLIQYYNGEERAKGNILERFSAQQFPDLHSELNLSSLELGDSALYFCASSVGLIQETQYFGPGTRLLVL.

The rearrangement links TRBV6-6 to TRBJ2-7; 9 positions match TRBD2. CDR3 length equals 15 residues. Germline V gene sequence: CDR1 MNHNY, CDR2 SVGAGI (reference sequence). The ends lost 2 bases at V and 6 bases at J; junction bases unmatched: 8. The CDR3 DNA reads TGTGCCAGCAGTTACGGTGGCGGGGGGGCCGCCGAGCAGTACTTC. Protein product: CASSYGGGGAAEQYF.

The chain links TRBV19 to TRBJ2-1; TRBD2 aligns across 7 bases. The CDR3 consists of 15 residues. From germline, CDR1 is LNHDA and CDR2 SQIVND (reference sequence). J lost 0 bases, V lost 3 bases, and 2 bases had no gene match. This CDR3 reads CASSMGGSSYNEQFF. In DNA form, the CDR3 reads TGTGCCAGTAGTATGGGGGGGAGCTCCTACAATGAGCAGTTCTTC. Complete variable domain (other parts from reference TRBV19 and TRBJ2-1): DGGITQSPKYLFRKEGQNVTLSCEQNLNHDAMYWYRQDPGQGLRLIYYSQIVNDFQKGDIAEGYSVSREKKESFPLTVTSAQKNPTAFYLCASSMGGSSYNEQFFGPGTRLTVL.

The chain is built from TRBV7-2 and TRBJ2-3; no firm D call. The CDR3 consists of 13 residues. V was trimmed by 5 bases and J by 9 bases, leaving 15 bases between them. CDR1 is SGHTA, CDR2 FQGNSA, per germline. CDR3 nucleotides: TGTGCCAGCAGCACTGAACAGAGTCGGACGCAGTATTTT. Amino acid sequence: CASSTEQSRTQYF.

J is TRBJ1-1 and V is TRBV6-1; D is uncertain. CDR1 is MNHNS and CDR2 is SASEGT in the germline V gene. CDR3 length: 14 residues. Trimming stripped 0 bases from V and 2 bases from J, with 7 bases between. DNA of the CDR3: TGTGCCAGCAGTGAAGCGCGAGTAAACACTGAAGCTTTCTTT. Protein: CASSEARVNTEAFF.

The CDR3 sequence: CASRGGVGEQYF. The CDR3, as DNA: TGTGCCAGCAGGGGGGGGGTCGGGGAGCAGTACTTC. V usage is TRBV11-2 and J usage is TRBJ2-7; TRBD2 agrees at 7 bases. Germline trimming cut 6 bases from V and 7 bases from J; bases unmatched to any gene: 6. CDR1 and CDR2 from the germline V gene are SGHAT and FQNNGV. The CDR3 covers 12 residues.

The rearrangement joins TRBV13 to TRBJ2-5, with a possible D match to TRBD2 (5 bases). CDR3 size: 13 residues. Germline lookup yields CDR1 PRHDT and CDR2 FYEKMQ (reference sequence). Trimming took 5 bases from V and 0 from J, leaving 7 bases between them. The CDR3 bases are TGTGCCAGCAGCCCCGGGGACCAAGAGACCCAGTACTTC. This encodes CASSPGDQETQYF.

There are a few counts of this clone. CDR3 loop: CASSRTGGNEQFF. CDR3 nucleotide sequence: TGTGCCAGCAGCCGGACAGGGGGCAATGAGCAGTTCTTC. The chain has TRBV6-1 and TRBJ2-1, with 10 positions matching TRBD1. Germline-derived CDR1 and CDR2 are MNHNS and SASEGT. With 6 bases clipped from V and 6 bases from J, the junction kept 2 bases outside the gene matches. The CDR3 is 13 amino acids.

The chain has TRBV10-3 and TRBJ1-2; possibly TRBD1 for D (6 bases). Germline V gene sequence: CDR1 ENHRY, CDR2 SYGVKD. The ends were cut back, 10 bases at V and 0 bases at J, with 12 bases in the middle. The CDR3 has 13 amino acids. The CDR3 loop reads CATSQGSNYGYTF. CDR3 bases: TGTGCCACATCTCAGGGGTCTAACTATGGCTACACCTTC.

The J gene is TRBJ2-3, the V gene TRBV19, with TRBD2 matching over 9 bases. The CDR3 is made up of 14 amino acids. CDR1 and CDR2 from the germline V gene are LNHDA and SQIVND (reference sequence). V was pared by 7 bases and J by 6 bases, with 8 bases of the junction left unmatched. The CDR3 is CASKERGEWDTQYF. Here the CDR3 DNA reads TGTGCCAGTAAGGAGCGGGGGGAATGGGATACGCAGTATTTT.